This T cell receptor beta chain was documented in a study of T cells after yellow fever vaccination. MiXCR, run by TCRdb on the 5' RACE reads, gives a single entry per CDR3 protein. The sample gives some 400,000 distinct CDR3 sequences, over 5% of which show up once; approximately 15% is in the top ten. V shed 1 base, J shed 4 bases, and the junction held 5 bases outside the gene matches. Per germline, CDR1 SGHTA and CDR2 FQGNSA. The CDR3 totals 16 residues. This clonotype was detected ten times or more. Antigen: not known. Study-wide points: Only a minor proportion of clonotypes was detected across both CD4 and CD8 compartments.

The chain is built from TRBV7-2 and TRBJ2-1; 9 nucleotides align to TRBD2. This receptor was taken from a man aged 25-40 years who received the YFV17D yellow fever vaccine. The source was PBMCs, collected 5 days after the yellow fever booster vaccination. CDR3 sequence (DNA): TGTGCCAGCAGCTTAGGACTAGCGGTAAGATACAATGAGCAGTTCTTC. As protein: CASSLGLAVRYNEQFF.